This is a list of T cell receptor beta chains from one sample in a study of CXCR3-negative and CXCR3-positive naive CD8 T cells. Using the 5' RACE reads, TCRdb records one entry per CDR3 protein without DNA. This table lists under 75,000 distinct CDR3 sequences. Material: naive CXCR3+ CD8+ T cells from blood. The receptors stem from a human donor in good health. Some clones in this sample may be carry-over from other donors' samples. CDR3s include the opening cysteine and the closing phenylalanine or tryptophan.

v_gene,j_gene,CDR3aa
TRBV4-1,TRBJ1-1,CASSHRTGNDEAFF
TRBV6-2/TRBV6-3,TRBJ2-1,CASSLGLAGSYNEQFF
TRBV13,TRBJ2-2,CASSLARTGFTGELFF
TRBV10-3,TRBJ1-5,CATRRGQGNQPQHF
TRBV12-3/TRBV12-4,TRBJ2-2,CASIDLGTGELFF
TRBV7-6,TRBJ1-1,CASSYHRPPTEAFF
TRBV7-6,TRBJ1-5,CASSSRVGGNQPQHF
TRBV6-5,TRBJ1-2,CASSKPGQGYGYTF
TRBV14,TRBJ1-3,CASSLSGTTTVIYF
TRBV7-3,TRBJ2-2,CASSLLVSHPNTGELFF
TRBV29-1,TRBJ2-1,CSVEDGYDADNEQFF
TRBV7-6,TRBJ2-3,CASSLYGTGRSTDTQYF
TRBV11-3,TRBJ2-1,CASSFRGQKDNEQFF
TRBV7-9,TRBJ1-4,CASSLAPATNEKLFF
TRBV27,TRBJ2-3,CASSLRGGANTQYF
TRBV7-3,TRBJ2-1,CASSGGVWLEQFF
TRBV4-3,TRBJ2-7,CASSQGTSGVYEQYF
TRBV20-1,TRBJ2-7,CSVNPGTDLHEQYF
TRBV7-9,TRBJ2-1,CASSSRQGTYNEQFF
TRBV28,TRBJ1-1,CASSLLLHGRTEAFF